This T cell receptor (beta chain) was observed in a study of regulatory T cells in long-lasting Graves disease (dated by TCRdb to 2020 to 2023). Regarding the research as a whole: Newly diagnosed Graves' disease patients had taken antithyroid drugs for less than 3 months. Peripheral blood TCR sequencing and RNA sequencing compared persistent Graves' disease patients with newly diagnosed Graves' disease patients. The study was conducted in China and was registered as a clinical trial. A total of roughly 35 samples were covered by TCR sequencing, comprising approximately 13 persistent and roughly 20 newly diagnosed Graves' disease patients. Paper-wide results and their limitations: Persistent Graves' disease patients showed lower TCR Shannon entropy and fewer highly expanded clones than newly diagnosed patients, suggesting clonal expansion. The authors acknowledged the small sample size as a limitation that may reduce accuracy. Peripheral blood alone was examined, since thyroid tissue, which constituted the primary lesion, could not be accessed. TRBV28, TRBJ1-2 and TRBJ2-5 were preferentially used in persistent disease, while TRBV20-1 and TRBJ2-1 were favored in newly diagnosed disease. A larger number of public clonotypes was shared among persistent patients (approximately 2,600) than among newly diagnosed patients (approximately 930). Sequencing and analysis were limited to the TCR beta chain.

Libraries were constructed by multiplex PCR. The instrument given in TCRdb is Illumina HiSeq 4000. To build TCR beta libraries, CDR3 regions were amplified by Arm-PCR using iRepertoire HTBI primers. Before sequencing, the PCR products went through gel purification. Concerning the study's data processing: Across samples, some 62 TRBV and roughly 15 TRBJ segments were identified and used for gene usage analysis of CDR3 amino acid clonotypes. COPE and FqMerger were used to merge filtered high-quality paired reads into contigs. Contigs were aligned with BLAST to IMGT TRBV, TRBD and TRBJ reference genes, and CDR3 was defined per IMGT. Any clonotype with a frequency above 0.1% was classified as a highly expanded clone. Shannon entropy served as the measure of repertoire diversity, while the Gini coefficient captured V-J evenness. A clonotype was considered public if more than one individual shared it. Using fastp trimming at Q25 and MiXCR clonotype assembly, TCRdb reanalyzed the public sequencing data and kept in-frame beta chains. Entries that share a CDR3 protein sequence are merged under the most common genes and DNA. TCRdb assigned the V and J calls; the authors' analysis was not used. The sample table holds 300,000 to 450,000 distinct CDR3 sequences, of which 15% to 19% were seen once. In total, the top ten clones hold around a fifth of the sample.

In the paper's terms, the time point label means: newly diagnosed GD, antithyroid drugs for less than 3 months. RNA was extracted from PBMCs in TRIzol for both TCR sequencing and RNA sequencing. The diagnosis of Graves' disease was made according to American Thyroid Association guidelines. Patients were recruited from an endocrinology department in Xi'an, China. Each patient gave approximately 9 milliliters of peripheral blood, collected in an EDTA anticoagulant tube. Ficoll Paque Plus density gradient separation was used to isolate PBMCs, and no additional T cell sorting was done. RNA quality was checked with an Agilent 2100 Bioanalyzer and agarose gel, and concentration with a NanoDrop 2000. This clonotype was counted many times. This clone's antigen is unknown. Nothing much larger sits one base from this clone, and base qualities are not available. Trimming at the junction amounts to 2 bases on V and 4 bases on J, and the germline ends lie 8 bases apart. The germline V gene (reference sequence) supplies CDR1 GTSNPN and CDR2 SVGIG. Taken from cysteine to phenylalanine, the CDR3 has 12 residues. CDR3 DNA only is kept here, 36 bases in frame from base 1.

This receptor was identified in a female donor with Graves disease. The receptor chain draws on TRBV30 and TRBJ1-1; the D gene is perhaps TRBD1, from 5 matching bases. This material consisted of peripheral blood mononuclear cells (PBMCs), taken at new diagnosis, from a patient treated with antithyroid drugs. The DNA reads as follows: TGTGCCTGGAGTACGGGGGGCACTGAAGCTTTCTTT. Its translation reads: CAWSTGGTEAFF.